What follows describes a single T cell receptor (beta chain). Its antigen is as yet unknown. TCRdb's copy holds only in-frame clones and misses some; the assay was immunoSEQ multiplex PCR. Among fewer than 130,000 clones listed, about nine tenths were seen once. The ends were cut back, 0 bases at V and 4 bases at J, with 16 bases in the middle. This CDR3 region has 17 residues. The germline gives CDR1 MNHEY, CDR2 SMNVEV (reference sequence). The data were obtained in a study of cytomegalovirus exposure and HLA in healthy donors. Study overall: The 120 or so validation repertoires and the approximately 630 first-cohort repertoires shared a platform, a later analysis reported. Regarding the study as a whole: A list of roughly 180 TCR beta chains associated with cytomegalovirus was given. The classifier was said to identify cytomegalovirus status with high specificity and sensitivity.

The sequence came from a woman aged 18-29 years in good health and CMV-seronegative. The V and J genes are TRBV27 and TRBJ2-1; the D gene is possibly TRBD2 (6 bases). The sample taken for sequencing was PBMCs. The CDR3 coding sequence is TGTGCCAGCAGTTTATCCCTGGGACTGGCAGGGTACAATGAGCAGTTCTTC. It yields the protein CASSLSLGLAGYNEQFF.